Sequencing of this TCR beta chain was carried out in a study of blood T cells in healthy people across ages. This clonotype was counted between two and nine times. Its antigen is not identified. Study-level findings and limits: In these data, TCR beta diversity tracked strongly with naive T cell percentage. No conclusive comparison of naive versus antigen-experienced cells was possible with unsorted PBMCs. TCR beta diversity per million T cells fell roughly linearly with age.

Then a second PCR, running roughly 7 to 11 cycles, was carried out with a sample-barcoded 5' primer and a J-beta primer mix. In TCRdb, the 5' RACE reads were re-called with MiXCR into one record per CDR3 protein. The data contain about 970,000 distinct CDR3 sequences, around 54% of them singletons. Deletions cut 2 bases from V and 7 bases from J, with 11 bases between. The CDR3 has 13 residues. The sequence derives from a woman aged 55-69 years in good health. Sample: blood. The chain is built from TRBV12-3 or TRBV12-4 and TRBJ1-1; D is undetermined. The CDR3 spells CASSLNPLVEAFF. The CDR3, as DNA: TGTGCCAGCAGTTTAAACCCTCTTGTTGAAGCTTTCTTT.